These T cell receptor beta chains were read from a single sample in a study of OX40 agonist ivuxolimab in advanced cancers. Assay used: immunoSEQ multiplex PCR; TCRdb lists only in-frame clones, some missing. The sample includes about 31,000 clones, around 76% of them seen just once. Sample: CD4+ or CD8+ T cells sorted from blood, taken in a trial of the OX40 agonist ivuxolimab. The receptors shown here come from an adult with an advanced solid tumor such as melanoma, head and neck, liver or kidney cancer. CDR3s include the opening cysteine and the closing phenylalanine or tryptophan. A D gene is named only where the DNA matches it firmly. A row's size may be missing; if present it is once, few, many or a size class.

cdr3_aa: CASSLGVREQYF
cdr3_nt: TGTGCCAGCAGCTTAGGGGTCCGGGAGCAGTACTTC
j_call: TRBJ2-7
v_call: TRBV7-8
clone_size: few
d_call: .

cdr3_aa: CASSTGLAGSTDTQYF
cdr3_nt: TGTGCCAGCAGCACCGGACTAGCGGGTAGCACAGATACGCAGTATTTT
j_call: TRBJ2-3
v_call: TRBV7-9
clone_size: few
d_call: TRBD2

cdr3_aa: CASKRGGRNEQFF
cdr3_nt: TGTGCCAGCAAGCGGGGGGGCCGAAATGAGCAGTTCTTC
j_call: TRBJ2-1
v_call: TRBV6-5
clone_size: .
d_call: TRBD2

cdr3_aa: CSVEDRPGQGGYTF
cdr3_nt: TGCAGCGTTGAAGATCGACCAGGGCAGGGTGGCTACACCTTC
j_call: TRBJ1-2
v_call: TRBV29-1
clone_size: .
d_call: .

cdr3_aa: CASRKDGLNTEAFF
cdr3_nt: TGTGCCAGCAGGAAGGACGGGTTGAACACTGAAGCTTTCTTT
j_call: TRBJ1-1
v_call: TRBV28
clone_size: .
d_call: .

cdr3_aa: CASSLWQSSYNSPLHF
cdr3_nt: TGTGCCAGCAGTTTATGGCAGAGCTCCTATAATTCACCCCTCCACTTT
j_call: TRBJ1-6
v_call: TRBV27
clone_size: .
d_call: .

cdr3_aa: CASSITGISGNTIYF
cdr3_nt: TGTGCCAGCAGCATCACAGGGATCTCTGGAAACACCATATATTTT
j_call: TRBJ1-3
v_call: TRBV28
clone_size: .
d_call: .

cdr3_aa: CASSHPTGGAAGGYTF
cdr3_nt: TGTGCCAGCAGCCACCCCACAGGGGGCGCAGCCGGTGGCTACACCTTC
j_call: TRBJ1-2
v_call: TRBV4-2
clone_size: .
d_call: TRBD1

cdr3_aa: CASSQDREEKLFF
cdr3_nt: TGCGCCAGCAGCCAAGACAGGGAAGAAAAACTGTTTTTT
j_call: TRBJ1-4
v_call: TRBV4-3
clone_size: .
d_call: .

cdr3_aa: CATTTGDRSGALYGYTF
cdr3_nt: TGTGCCACGACCACCGGGGACAGATCGGGAGCGCTCTATGGCTACACCTTC
j_call: TRBJ1-2
v_call: TRBV10-3
clone_size: few
d_call: TRBD1

cdr3_aa: CASSELRNSGANVLTF
cdr3_nt: TGTGCCAGCAGTGAACTCAGAAACTCTGGGGCCAACGTCCTGACTTTC
j_call: TRBJ2-6
v_call: TRBV2
clone_size: .
d_call: .

cdr3_aa: CASSLALTGGYGYTF
cdr3_nt: TGTGCCAGCAGCTTAGCGCTAACAGGGGGTTATGGCTACACCTTC
j_call: TRBJ1-2
v_call: TRBV7-9
clone_size: .
d_call: TRBD1